A single sample gave rise to the 4 T cell receptor beta chains below, sequenced in a study of T cell responses to AZD1222 COVID-19 vaccine. Repertoires were generated with immunoSEQ multiplex PCR, while TCRdb's copy carries only in-frame clones and drops some. This sample has over 130,000 clones, with roughly nine tenths found just once. This sample comprised peripheral blood, obtained 28 days after the second AZD1222 dose. The receptors come from an adult who received the AZD1222 COVID-19 vaccine.

Here the CDR3 DNA reads TGTGCCAGCAGCCGGGCGGATACGCAGTATTTT. This encodes CASSRADTQYF. The genes are TRBV14 and TRBJ2-3; D not certain. The V gene lost 4 bases and the J gene lost 6 bases, with 5 bases spanning the gap. The CDR3 covers 11 residues. Germline lookup yields CDR1 SGHDN and CDR2 FVKESK.

The chain joins TRBV27 to TRBJ2-5, with D possibly being TRBD2 (5 bases). Between the trimmed V and J ends, which lost 5 bases and 7 bases, there was a span of 17 bases. Germline lookup yields CDR1 MNHEY and CDR2 SMNVEV (reference sequence). CDR3 length: 14 amino acids. The CDR3 here is CASSPTSHYGTQYF. The CDR3 bases are TGTGCCAGCAGTCCTACTAGTCATTACGGGACCCAGTACTTC.

The chain joins TRBV5-5 to TRBJ2-7; 11 positions match TRBD1. After removal of 4 bases from V and 2 bases from J, the junction contained 5 bases not matched to a gene. The CDR3 totals 15 residues. Germline V lookup: CDR1 SGHKS, CDR2 YYEKEE (reference sequence). For the CDR3, the DNA is TGTGCCAGCAGCGGATGGGACAGGGGGACCTACGAGCAGTACTTC. Translation: CASSGWDRGTYEQYF. Full variable domain (rest looked up from reference TRBV5-5 and TRBJ2-7): DAGVTQSPTHLIKTRGQQVTLRCSPISGHKSVSWYQQVLGQGPQFIFQYYEKEERGRGNFPDRFSARQFPNYSSELNVNALLLGDSALYLCASSGWDRGTYEQYFGPGTRLTVT.

The rearrangement links TRBV20-1 to TRBJ1-1, with unresolved D. This CDR3 spans 9 amino acids. The germline V gene has CDR1 DFQATT and CDR2 SNEGSKA (reference sequence). Trimming shortened V by 8 bases and J by 7 bases, and 8 bases separated the two germline ends. CDR3 sequence reads: CSPLGEAFF. The CDR3, as DNA: TGCAGTCCTCTCGGTGAAGCTTTCTTT.